The present T cell receptor (beta chain) was sequenced within a study of vaccination and CD4 T cells after COVID-19. Documented treatment: roughly ten-day PBMC culture with coronavirus spike peptide pools or control peptides (ViraFEST assay). ViraFEST expanded antigen-specific T cells with peptide pools, then sequenced TCRs. More than 1.5 million PBMCs went into each well for culture with about 9.5 IU/ml IL-2 and 10 ug/ml peptide pools. The CDR3 runs 17 residues. Germline V gene sequence: CDR1 KGHDR, CDR2 SFDVKD. The J segment lost 1 base and the V segment lost 4 bases, leaving 10 bases of the junction unmatched. About this clonotype itself: Its antigen is as yet unknown.

The Oncomine TCR Beta short-read assay was what sequenced the DNA obtained from cultured CD4+ T cells. Investigators isolated genomic DNA from cultured CD4+ T cells. TCRdb ran MiXCR on the PCR reads and lists one entry per CDR3 protein. The data contain roughly 13,000 distinct CDR3 sequences, under 75% of them seen just once; the ten biggest clones take up around 6.2%. This TCR came from a human donor who had recovered from COVID-19. The J gene is TRBJ2-3, the V gene TRBV24-1; 7 nucleotides align to TRBD1. The sequenced sample consisted of CD4+ T cells from blood, cultured in vitro. CDR3: CATSEPRQGLGTDTQYF. DNA for the CDR3: TGTGCCACCAGTGAACCGAGACAGGGCTTAGGCACAGATACGCAGTATTTT.